This T cell receptor beta chain was recorded in a study of shared clonotypes between healthy human individuals. Study as a whole: The plates for each donor numbered three CD4 naive, three CD4 memory, two CD8 naive and one CD8 memory. Study-wide results and caveats: Among donors, the sharing of clonotypes was expected to be influenced by sequencing depth.

CDR3 length equals 11 residues. Trimming cost V 5 bases and J 6 bases, with 8 bases left between them. Germline loops: CDR1 GTSNPN, CDR2 SVGIG (reference sequence). How the authors handled the data: Filtering of immunoSEQ junctional sequences could not match full-length read filtering. The table came from immunoSEQ multiplex PCR; TCRdb's copy has only in-frame clones and leaves some out. V, J and clone size derive from that table, while D and trimming were established from the DNA sequence. This table has approximately 640,000 clones, about two thirds appearing once. On this clone: Its antigen is unidentified.

V and J are TRBV30 and TRBJ2-4; weak D call: TRBD1 (5 bases). The sample consisted of memory CD4+ T cells sorted from blood. Sample subset: CD45RA-negative fraction. The TCR comes from a woman in her 30s in good health. CDR3 DNA: TGTGCCTGGGACAGACTAAACATTCAGTACTTC. Its translation: CAWDRLNIQYF.